Sequencing of this T cell receptor (beta chain) was carried out in a study of shared clonotypes between healthy human individuals. This clone was detected only a few times. Clones were read by immunoSEQ multiplex PCR, and TCRdb kept only the in-frame ones, dropping some. The sample has around 1,000,000 clones; 60% to 85% are singletons. Trimming pared 7 bases from V and 0 bases from J, leaving 12 bases between. Germline CDR1 is LNHDA and CDR2 is SQIVND (reference sequence). This CDR3 contains 14 residues. This TCR came from a man between 18 and 29 years old in good health. Some clones in this sample may be carry-over from other donors' samples. The source material was memory CD4+ T cells from PBMCs. Subset denoted: CD45RA-negative fraction. The rearrangement links TRBV19 to TRBJ1-1; possible D gene TRBD1, 5 bases. CDR3: CASTAGRMNTEAFF. CDR3 sequence (DNA): TGTGCCAGTACTGCAGGGCGGATGAACACTGAAGCTTTCTTT.